Listed here is a single T cell receptor (beta chain). Trimming stripped 5 bases from V and 1 base from J, with 11 bases between. Germline assignment: CDR1 ENHRY and CDR2 SYGVKD. This CDR3 is built from 14 residues. This sample is part of a study of response to subunit inactivated influenza vaccine. MiXCR, applied by TCRdb to the RT-PCR reads, yields one record per CDR3 protein. The sample carries about 540,000 distinct CDR3 sequences, 20% to 25% recorded once. These data were also filed under a second study, of T cells expressing NK-cell markers. That report adds: A 5'RACE template switching approach incorporating UMIs was used to make TCR beta cDNA. Only alpha-beta TCR T cells were sorted in several experiments, using an anti-gamma-delta TCR antibody. Roughly six donors carried dominant NKG2C+ clonotypes that made up roughly 1.0-7.5% of their CD8+ T cells. The same clonotypes also predominated in the CD3+CD56-NKG2C+ fraction of several donors. Expanded NKG2C+ T cell clones were not confirmed as HCMV-specific.

This TCR was recovered from a man over 45 who received an inactivated influenza vaccine. This chain connects TRBV10-3 to TRBJ1-2, with D perhaps matching TRBD1 (6 bases). The specimen comprised CD4+ T cells sorted from PBMCs, sampled less than 13 days after vaccination. The CDR3: CAISPQGINYGYTF. CDR3 DNA: TGTGCCATCAGTCCGCAGGGGATTAACTATGGCTACACCTTC.